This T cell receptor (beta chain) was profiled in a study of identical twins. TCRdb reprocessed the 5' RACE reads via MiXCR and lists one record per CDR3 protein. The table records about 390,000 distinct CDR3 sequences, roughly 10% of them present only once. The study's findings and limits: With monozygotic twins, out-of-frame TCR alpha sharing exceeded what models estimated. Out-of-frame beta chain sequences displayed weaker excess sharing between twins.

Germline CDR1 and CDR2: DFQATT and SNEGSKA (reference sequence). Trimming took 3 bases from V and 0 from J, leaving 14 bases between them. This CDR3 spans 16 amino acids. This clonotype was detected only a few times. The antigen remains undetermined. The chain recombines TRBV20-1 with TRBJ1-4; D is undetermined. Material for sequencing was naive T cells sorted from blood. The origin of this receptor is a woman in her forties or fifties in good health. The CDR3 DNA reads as TGCAGTGCTAGCCTACCTCTTACCGCAACTAATGAAAAACTGTTTTTT. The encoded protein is CSASLPLTATNEKLFF.